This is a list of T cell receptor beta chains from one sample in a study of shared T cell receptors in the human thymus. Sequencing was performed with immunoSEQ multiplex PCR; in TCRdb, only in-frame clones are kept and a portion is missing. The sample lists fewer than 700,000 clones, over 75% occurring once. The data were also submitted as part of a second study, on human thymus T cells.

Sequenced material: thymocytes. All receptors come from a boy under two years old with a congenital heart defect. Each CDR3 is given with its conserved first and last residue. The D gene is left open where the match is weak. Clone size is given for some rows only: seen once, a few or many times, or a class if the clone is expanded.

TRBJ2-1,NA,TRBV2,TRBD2,CAGSGGRGNEQFF,TGTGCCGGATCGGGAGGACGGGGGAATGAGCAGTTCTTC
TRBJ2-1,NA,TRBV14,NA,CASSRSRPEGRLPHNEQFF,TGTGCCAGCAGCCGCTCGAGGCCGGAGGGTAGGCTGCCCCACAATGAGCAGTTCTTC
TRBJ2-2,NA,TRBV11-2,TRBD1,CASSLYRGLETGELFF,TGTGCCAGCAGCTTATATAGGGGGCTCGAAACCGGGGAGCTGTTTTTT
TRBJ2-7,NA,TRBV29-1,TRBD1,CSVVAGGSYEQYF,TGCAGCGTTGTGGCAGGGGGCTCCTACGAGCAGTACTTC
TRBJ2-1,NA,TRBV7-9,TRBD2,CASSPGLAVHSSYNEQFF,TGTGCCAGCAGCCCGGGACTAGCGGTTCACAGCTCCTACAATGAGCAGTTCTTC
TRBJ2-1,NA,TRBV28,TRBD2,CASSFQGLAEAYNEQFF,TGTGCCAGCAGTTTTCAGGGACTAGCGGAGGCCTACAATGAGCAGTTCTTC
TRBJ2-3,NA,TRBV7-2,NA,CASSLVAGRGDTQYF,TGTGCCAGCAGCTTAGTGGCGGGAAGGGGAGATACGCAGTATTTT
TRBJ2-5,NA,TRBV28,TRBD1,CASSPNRGQETQYF,TGTGCCAGCAGTCCCAACAGGGGGCAGGAGACCCAGTACTTC
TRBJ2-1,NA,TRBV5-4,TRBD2,CASSYGRSGRRNEQFF,TGTGCCAGCAGCTACGGTCGGAGCGGGAGACGGAATGAGCAGTTCTTC
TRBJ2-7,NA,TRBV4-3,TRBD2,CASSQRGGSNYEQYF,TGCGCCAGCAGCCAACGGGGGGGATCAAACTACGAGCAGTACTTC
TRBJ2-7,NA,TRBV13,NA,CASSLSRSYEQYF,TGTGCCAGCAGCTTATCCCGCTCCTACGAGCAGTACTTC
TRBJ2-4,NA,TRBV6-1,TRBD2,CASSEAGGPANIQYF,TGTGCCAGCAGTGAAGCGGGAGGGCCGGCAAACATTCAGTACTTC
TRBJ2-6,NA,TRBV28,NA,CASSVQKAGANVLTF,TGTGCCAGCAGTGTACAGAAAGCTGGGGCCAACGTCCTGACTTTC
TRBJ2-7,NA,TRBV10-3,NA,CAISACSSGERTYEQYF,TGTGCCATCAGTGCTTGTTCTTCAGGGGAGAGAACCTACGAGCAGTACTTC
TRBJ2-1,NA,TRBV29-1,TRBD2,CSVEGQGAGGYNEQFF,TGCAGCGTTGAAGGGCAAGGGGCGGGAGGGTACAATGAGCAGTTCTTC
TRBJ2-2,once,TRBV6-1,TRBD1,CASRDSSTGELFF,TGTGCCAGCCGGGACAGCTCCACCGGGGAGCTGTTTTTT
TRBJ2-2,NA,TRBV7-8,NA,CASSLVWYNYGSEELFF,TGTGCCAGCAGCTTAGTTTGGTACAATTATGGTTCCGAGGAGCTGTTTTTT
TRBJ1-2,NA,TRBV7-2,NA,CASSLDDRPNYGYTF,TGTGCCAGCAGCTTAGATGACAGGCCTAACTATGGCTACACCTTC
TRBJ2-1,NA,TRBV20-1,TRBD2,CSVRGRERQFF,TGCAGTGTCCGCGGGAGGGAACGGCAGTTCTTC